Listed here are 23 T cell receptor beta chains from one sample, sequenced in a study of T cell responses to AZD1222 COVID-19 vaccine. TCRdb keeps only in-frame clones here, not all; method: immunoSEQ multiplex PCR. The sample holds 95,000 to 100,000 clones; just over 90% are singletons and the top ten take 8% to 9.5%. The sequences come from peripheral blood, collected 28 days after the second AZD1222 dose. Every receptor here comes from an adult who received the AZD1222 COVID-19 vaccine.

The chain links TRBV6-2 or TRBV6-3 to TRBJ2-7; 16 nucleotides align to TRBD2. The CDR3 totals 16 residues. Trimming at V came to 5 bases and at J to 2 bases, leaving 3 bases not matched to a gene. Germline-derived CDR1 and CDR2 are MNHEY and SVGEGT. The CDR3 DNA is TGTGCCAGCAGTCCCGGGACTAGCGGGAGGGCCTACGAGCAGTACTTC. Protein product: CASSPGTSGRAYEQYF.

The CDR3 spells CASASDGEAGKTQYF. For the CDR3, the DNA is TGTGCTAGTGCCTCGGACGGGGAAGCGGGAAAGACCCAGTACTTC. The chain recombines TRBV12-5 with TRBJ2-5; 7 positions agree with TRBD2. This CDR3 has 15 residues. Trimming took 7 bases from V and 6 from J; bases not matched to a gene: 14. The germline CDR1 and CDR2 sequences are LGHNT and FRNRAP.

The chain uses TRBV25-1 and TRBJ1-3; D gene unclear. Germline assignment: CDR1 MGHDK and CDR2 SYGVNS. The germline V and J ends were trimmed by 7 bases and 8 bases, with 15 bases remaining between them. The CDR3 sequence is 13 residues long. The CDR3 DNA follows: TGTGCCAGCATCAGTTGTCCCGCGGACACCATATATTTT. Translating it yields CASISCPADTIYF.

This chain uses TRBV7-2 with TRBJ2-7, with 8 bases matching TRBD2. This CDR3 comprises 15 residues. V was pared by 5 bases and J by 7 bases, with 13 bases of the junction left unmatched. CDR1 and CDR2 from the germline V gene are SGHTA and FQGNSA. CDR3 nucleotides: TGTGCCAGCAGCCCCATAGCGGGAAGAACATGGGAGCAGTACTTC. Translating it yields CASSPIAGRTWEQYF.

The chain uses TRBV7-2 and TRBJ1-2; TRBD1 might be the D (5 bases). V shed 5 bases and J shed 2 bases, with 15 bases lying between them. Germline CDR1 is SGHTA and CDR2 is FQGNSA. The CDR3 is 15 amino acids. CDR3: CASSQTRGSNYGYTF. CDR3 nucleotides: TGTGCCAGCAGCCAAACAAGGGGATCCAACTATGGCTACACCTTC. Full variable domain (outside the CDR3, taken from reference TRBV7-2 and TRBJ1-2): GAGVSQSPSNKVTEKGKDVELRCDPISGHTALYWYRQSLGQGLEFLIYFQGNSAPDKSGLPSDRFSAERTGGSVSTLTIQRTQQEDSAVYLCASSQTRGSNYGYTFGSGTRLTVV.

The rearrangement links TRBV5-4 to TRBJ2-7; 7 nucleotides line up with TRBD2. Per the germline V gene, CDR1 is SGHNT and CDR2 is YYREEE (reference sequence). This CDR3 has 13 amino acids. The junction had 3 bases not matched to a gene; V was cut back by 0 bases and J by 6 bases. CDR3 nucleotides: TGTGCCAGCAGCTTGGAAGCTAGCGGCGAGCAGTACTTC. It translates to CASSLEASGEQYF.

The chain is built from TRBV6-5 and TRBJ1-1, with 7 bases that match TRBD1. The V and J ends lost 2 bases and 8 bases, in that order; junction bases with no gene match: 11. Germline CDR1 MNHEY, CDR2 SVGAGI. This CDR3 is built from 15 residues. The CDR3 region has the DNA TGTGCCAGCAGTTACACCTCCGGGACAGCGAGAGAAGCTTTCTTT. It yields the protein CASSYTSGTAREAFF.

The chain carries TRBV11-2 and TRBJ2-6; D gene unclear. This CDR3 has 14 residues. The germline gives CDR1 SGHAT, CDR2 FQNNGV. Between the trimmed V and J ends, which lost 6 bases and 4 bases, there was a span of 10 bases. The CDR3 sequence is CASRRLSGANVLTF. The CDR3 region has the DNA TGTGCCAGCAGACGTCTATCAGGGGCCAACGTCCTGACTTTC.

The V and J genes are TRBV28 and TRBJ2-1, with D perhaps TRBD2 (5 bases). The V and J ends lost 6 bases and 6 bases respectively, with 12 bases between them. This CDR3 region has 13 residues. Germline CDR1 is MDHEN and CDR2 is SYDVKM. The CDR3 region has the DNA TGTGCCAGCAGCCCCCAACTAGGCAATGAGCAGTTCTTC. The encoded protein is CASSPQLGNEQFF.

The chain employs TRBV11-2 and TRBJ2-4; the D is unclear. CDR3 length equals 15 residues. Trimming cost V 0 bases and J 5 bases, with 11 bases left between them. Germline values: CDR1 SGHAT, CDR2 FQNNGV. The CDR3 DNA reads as TGTGCCAGCAGCTTAGATCTAGGCTCCGAAAACATTCAGTACTTC. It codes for CASSLDLGSENIQYF.

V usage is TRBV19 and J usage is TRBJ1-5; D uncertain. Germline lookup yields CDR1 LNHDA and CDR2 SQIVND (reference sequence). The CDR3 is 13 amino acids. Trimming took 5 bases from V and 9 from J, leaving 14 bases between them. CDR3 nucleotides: TGTGCCAGTAGTCCCTCCTCGAGTGGGCCCCAGCATTTT. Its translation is CASSPSSSGPQHF.

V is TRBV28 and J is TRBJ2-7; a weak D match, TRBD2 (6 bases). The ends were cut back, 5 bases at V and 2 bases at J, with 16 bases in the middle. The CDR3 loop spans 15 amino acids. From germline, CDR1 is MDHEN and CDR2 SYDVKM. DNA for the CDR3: TGTGCCAGCAGTAGCCTGGGTGGCGGGACCTACGAGCAGTACTTC. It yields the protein CASSSLGGGTYEQYF. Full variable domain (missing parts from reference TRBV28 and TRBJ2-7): DVKVTQSSRYLVKRTGEKVFLECVQDMDHENMFWYRQDPGLGLRLIYFSYDVKMKEKGDIPEGYSVSREKKERFSLILESASTNQTSMYLCASSSLGGGTYEQYFGPGTRLTVT.

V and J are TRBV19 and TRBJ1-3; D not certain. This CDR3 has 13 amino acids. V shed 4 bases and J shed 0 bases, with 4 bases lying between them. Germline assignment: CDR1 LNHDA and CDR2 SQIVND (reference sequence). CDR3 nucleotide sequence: TGTGCCAGTAGTAGGGTCTCTGGAAACACCATATATTTT. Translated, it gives CASSRVSGNTIYF.

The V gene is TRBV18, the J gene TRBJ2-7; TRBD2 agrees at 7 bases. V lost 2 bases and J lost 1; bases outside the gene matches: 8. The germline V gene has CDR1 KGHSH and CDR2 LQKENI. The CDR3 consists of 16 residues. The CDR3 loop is CASSPEWASGSYEQYF. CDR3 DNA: TGTGCCAGCTCACCAGAATGGGCTAGCGGATCCTACGAGCAGTACTTC.

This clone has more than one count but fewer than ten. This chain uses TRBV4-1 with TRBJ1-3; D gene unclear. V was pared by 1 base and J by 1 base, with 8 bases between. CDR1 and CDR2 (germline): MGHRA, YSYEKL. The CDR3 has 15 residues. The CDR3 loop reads CASSQAPQSGNTIYF. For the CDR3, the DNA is TGCGCCAGCAGCCAAGCCCCGCAGTCTGGAAACACCATATATTTT.

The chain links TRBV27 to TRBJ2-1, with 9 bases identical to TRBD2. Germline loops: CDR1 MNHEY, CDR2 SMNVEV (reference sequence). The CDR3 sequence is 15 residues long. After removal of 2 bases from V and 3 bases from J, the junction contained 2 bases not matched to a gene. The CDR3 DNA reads TGTGCCAGCAGTTTACTAGCGGGAATCTACAATGAGCAGTTCTTC. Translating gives CASSLLAGIYNEQFF.

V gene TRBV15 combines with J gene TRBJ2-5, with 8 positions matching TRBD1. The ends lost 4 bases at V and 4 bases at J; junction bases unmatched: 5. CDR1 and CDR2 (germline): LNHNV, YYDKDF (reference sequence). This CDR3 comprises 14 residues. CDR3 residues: CATSIGQGPETQYF. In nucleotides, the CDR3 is TGTGCCACCAGCATAGGACAGGGCCCAGAGACCCAGTACTTC. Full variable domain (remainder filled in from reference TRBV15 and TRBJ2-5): DAMVIQNPRYQVTQFGKPVTLSCSQTLNHNVMYWYQQKSSQAPKLLFHYYDKDFNNEADTPDNFQSRRPNTSFCFLDIRSPGLGDTAMYLCATSIGQGPETQYFGPGTRLLVL.

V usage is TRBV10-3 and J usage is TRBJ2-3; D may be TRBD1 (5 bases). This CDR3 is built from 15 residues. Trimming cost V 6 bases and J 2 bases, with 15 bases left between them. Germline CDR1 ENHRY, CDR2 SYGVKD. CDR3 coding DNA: TGTGCCATCAGGGGTCAAGGGGTCAACACAGATACGCAGTATTTT. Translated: CAIRGQGVNTDTQYF.

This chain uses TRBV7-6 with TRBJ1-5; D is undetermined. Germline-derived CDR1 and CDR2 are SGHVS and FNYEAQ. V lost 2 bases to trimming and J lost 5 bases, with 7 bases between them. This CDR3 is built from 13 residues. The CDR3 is CASSLRADQPQHF. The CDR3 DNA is TGTGCCAGCAGCTTACGGGCAGATCAGCCCCAGCATTTT.

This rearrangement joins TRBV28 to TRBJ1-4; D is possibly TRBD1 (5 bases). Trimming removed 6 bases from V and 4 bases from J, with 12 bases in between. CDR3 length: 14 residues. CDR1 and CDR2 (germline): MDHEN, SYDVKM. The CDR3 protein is CASSPGPLNEKLFF. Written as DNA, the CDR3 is TGTGCCAGCAGCCCGGGACCGCTTAATGAAAAACTGTTTTTT.

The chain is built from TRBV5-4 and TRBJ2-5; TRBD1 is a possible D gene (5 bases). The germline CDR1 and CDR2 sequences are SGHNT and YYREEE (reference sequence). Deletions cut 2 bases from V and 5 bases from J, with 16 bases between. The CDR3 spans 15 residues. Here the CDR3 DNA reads TGTGCCAGCAGCTTTCGGGCAGGGAATTGGGAGACCCAGTACTTC. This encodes CASSFRAGNWETQYF.

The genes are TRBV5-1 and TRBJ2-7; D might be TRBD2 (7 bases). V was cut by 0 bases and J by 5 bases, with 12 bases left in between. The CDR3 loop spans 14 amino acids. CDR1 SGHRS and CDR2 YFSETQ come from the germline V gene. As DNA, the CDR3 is TGCGCCAGCAGCTTGGCCGGGGGGCCGGACGAGCAGTACTTC. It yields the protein CASSLAGGPDEQYF.

CDR3 in amino acids: CASSPYSNTGELFF. The CDR3 DNA sequence: TGTGCCAGCAGCCCCTACAGCAACACCGGGGAGCTGTTTTTT. The genes are TRBV7-9 and TRBJ2-2, with D uncertain. CDR1 and CDR2 (germline): SEHNR, FQNEAQ (reference sequence). V was shortened by 5 bases and J by 2 bases, with 9 bases between the two germline ends. The CDR3 runs to 14 residues.